The clone carrying this T cell receptor (beta chain) has at least ten counts. The data derive from a study of T cells in Graves' hyperthyroidism and ophthalmopathy. Using RNA transcripts as the source, TCR beta CDR3 regions were amplified. The TCR CDR3 was amplified in a first-round RT-PCR using the HTBI primer set. TCRdb ran MiXCR on the multiplex PCR reads and lists one entry per CDR3 protein. The sample carries about 640,000 distinct CDR3 sequences, roughly 15% recorded once. The receptor was isolated from a woman aged 45-60 years with Graves' ophthalmopathy. The specimen sequenced was blood.

The DNA for the CDR3 is TGTGCCAGCAGTTGGCCAGGGGGCTGGGGTGAAAAACTGTTTTTT. Protein product: CASSWPGGWGEKLFF. The V gene is TRBV28, the J gene TRBJ1-4; 8 bases align to TRBD1. The CDR3 spans 15 residues. The junction had 8 bases not matched to a gene; V was cut back by 4 bases and J by 7 bases. CDR1 is MDHEN, CDR2 SYDVKM, per germline.